This T cell receptor (beta chain) derives from a study of persistence of HIV-infected CD4 T cells. The germline V gene encodes CDR1 SNHLY and CDR2 FYNNEI. V was shortened by 7 bases and J by 5 bases, with 8 bases between the two germline ends. The CDR3 is 11 residues long. This was the immunoSEQ version 4 assay in survey mode. Generated by immunoSEQ multiplex PCR, the TCRdb table keeps only in-frame clones and is missing some. The sample contains 50,000 or so clones, 70% to 80% of which appear only once. With respect to this clone: Its antigen remains unidentified.

Findings and caveats of the study: Bulk TCR data could not be restricted to HIV-1-infected CMV-responding cells.

The stimulus was lysate of CMV-infected fibroblasts, about 11 ug/mL. CD40L/CD69 double-negative CD45RO-high memory CD4+ T cells were collected. The rearrangement links TRBV2 to TRBJ1-2; D might be TRBD1 (5 bases). The material was CD4+ T cells sorted from PBMCs after approximately 19-hour stimulation, obtained from a patient who received antiretroviral therapy. The receptor was isolated from an adult man with HIV who was CMV-seropositive. This chain's CDR3 is CASIRGYGYTF. The CDR3 DNA reads as TGTGCCAGCATCCGGGGGTATGGCTACACCTTC.